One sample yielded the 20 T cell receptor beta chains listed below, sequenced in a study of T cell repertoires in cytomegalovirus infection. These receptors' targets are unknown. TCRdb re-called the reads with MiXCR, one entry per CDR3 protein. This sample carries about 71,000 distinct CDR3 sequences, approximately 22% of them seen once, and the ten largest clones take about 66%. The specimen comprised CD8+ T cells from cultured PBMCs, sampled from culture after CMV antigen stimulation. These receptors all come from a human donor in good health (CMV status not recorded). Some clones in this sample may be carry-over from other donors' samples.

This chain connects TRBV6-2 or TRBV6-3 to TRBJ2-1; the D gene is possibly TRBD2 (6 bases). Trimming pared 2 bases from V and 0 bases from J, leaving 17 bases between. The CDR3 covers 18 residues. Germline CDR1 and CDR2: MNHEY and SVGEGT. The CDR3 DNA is TGTGCCAGCAGTTACGAAGACGGGACTGCCAGCTCCTACAATGAGCAGTTCTTC. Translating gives CASSYEDGTASSYNEQFF.

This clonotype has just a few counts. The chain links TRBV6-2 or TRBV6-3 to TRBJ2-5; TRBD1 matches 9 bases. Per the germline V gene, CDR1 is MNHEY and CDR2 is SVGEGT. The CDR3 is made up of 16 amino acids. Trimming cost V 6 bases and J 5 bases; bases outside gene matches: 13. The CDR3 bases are TGTGCCAGCAGCCTTACCGGGACAGGGATCGGGGAGACCCAGTACTTC. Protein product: CASSLTGTGIGETQYF.

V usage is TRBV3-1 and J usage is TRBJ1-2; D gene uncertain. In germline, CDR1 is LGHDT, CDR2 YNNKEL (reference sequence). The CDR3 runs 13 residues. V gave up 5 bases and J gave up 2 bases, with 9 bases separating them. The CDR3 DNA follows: TGTGCCAGCAGCTCTCTTATAAACTATGGCTACACCTTC. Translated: CASSSLINYGYTF.

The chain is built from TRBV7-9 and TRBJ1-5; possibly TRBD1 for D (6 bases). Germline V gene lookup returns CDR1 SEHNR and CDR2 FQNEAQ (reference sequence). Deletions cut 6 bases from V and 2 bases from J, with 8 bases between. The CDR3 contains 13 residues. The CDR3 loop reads CASRGGGNQPQHF. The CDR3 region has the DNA TGTGCCAGCAGGGGGGGCGGCAATCAGCCCCAGCATTTT.

The CDR3 bases are TGTGCCAGCAGCTCAGGCCCGTTAAGCCCCCAGTATTTT. This gives the protein CASSSGPLSPQYF. The V gene is TRBV7-6, the J gene TRBJ2-3; D uncertain. The V gene's germline CDR1 is SGHVS and CDR2 FNYEAQ. This CDR3 is built from 13 residues. The ends were cut back, 4 bases at V and 12 bases at J, with 17 bases in the middle.

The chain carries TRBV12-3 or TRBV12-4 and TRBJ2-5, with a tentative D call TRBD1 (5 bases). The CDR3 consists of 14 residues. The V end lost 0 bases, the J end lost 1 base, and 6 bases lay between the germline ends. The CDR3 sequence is CASSLATVQETQYF. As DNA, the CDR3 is TGTGCCAGCAGTTTAGCGACAGTCCAAGAGACCCAGTACTTC.

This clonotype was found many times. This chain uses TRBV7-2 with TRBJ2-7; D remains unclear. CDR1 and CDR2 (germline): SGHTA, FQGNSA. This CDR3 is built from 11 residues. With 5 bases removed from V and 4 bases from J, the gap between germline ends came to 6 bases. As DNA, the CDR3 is TGTGCCAGCAGCAACACTTACGAGCAGTACTTC. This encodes CASSNTYEQYF.

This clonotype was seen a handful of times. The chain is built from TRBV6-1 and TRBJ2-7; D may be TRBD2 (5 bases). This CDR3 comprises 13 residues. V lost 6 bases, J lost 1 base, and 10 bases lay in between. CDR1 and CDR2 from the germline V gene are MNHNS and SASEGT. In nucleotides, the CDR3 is TGTGCCAGCAGCGGACGGGGATCCTACGAGCAGTACTTC. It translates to CASSGRGSYEQYF.

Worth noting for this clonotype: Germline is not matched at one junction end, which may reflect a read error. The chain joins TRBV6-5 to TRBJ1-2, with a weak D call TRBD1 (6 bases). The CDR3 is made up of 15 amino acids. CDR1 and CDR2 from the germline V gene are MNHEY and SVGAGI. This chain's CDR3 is CASSWVRGWGYGYTF. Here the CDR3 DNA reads TGTGCAAGCAGTTGGGTCAGGGGATGGGGCTATGGCTACACCTTC.

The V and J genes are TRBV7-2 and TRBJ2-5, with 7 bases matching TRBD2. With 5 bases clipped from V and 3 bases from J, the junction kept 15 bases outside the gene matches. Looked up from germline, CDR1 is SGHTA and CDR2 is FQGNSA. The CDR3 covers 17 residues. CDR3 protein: CASSVNTGTTREETQYF. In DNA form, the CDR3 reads TGTGCCAGCAGCGTCAACACCGGGACTACCCGGGAAGAGACCCAGTACTTC.

The CDR3 region is CASSLAGGSNEQFF. CDR3 DNA sequence: TGTGCCAGCAGCTTGGCGGGGGGATCAAATGAGCAGTTCTTC. V gene TRBV7-6 combines with J gene TRBJ2-1; 8 nucleotides agree with TRBD2. This CDR3 has 14 residues. V was pared by 3 bases and J by 7 bases, with 5 bases of the junction left unmatched. Germline CDR1 SGHVS, CDR2 FNYEAQ.

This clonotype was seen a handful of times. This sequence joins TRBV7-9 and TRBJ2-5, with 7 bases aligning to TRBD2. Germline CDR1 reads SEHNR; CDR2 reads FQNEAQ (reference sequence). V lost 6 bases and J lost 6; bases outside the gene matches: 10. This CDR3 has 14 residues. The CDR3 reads CASRSGEGWKTQYF. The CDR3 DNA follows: TGTGCCAGCAGATCGGGGGAGGGGTGGAAGACCCAGTACTTC.

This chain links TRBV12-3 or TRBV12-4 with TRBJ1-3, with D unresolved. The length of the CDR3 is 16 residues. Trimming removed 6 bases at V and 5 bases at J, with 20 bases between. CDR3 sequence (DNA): TGTGCCAGCAGGGAATGGGAGGGAGGTCTTCGAAACACCATATATTTT. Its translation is CASREWEGGLRNTIYF.

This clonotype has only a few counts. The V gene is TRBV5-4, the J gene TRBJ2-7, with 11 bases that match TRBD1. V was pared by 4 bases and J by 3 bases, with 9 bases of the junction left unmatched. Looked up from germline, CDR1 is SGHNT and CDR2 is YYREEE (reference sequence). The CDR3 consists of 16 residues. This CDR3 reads CASSRYGTGGSYEQYF. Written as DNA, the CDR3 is TGTGCCAGCAGCAGATACGGGACAGGGGGTAGCTACGAGCAGTACTTC.

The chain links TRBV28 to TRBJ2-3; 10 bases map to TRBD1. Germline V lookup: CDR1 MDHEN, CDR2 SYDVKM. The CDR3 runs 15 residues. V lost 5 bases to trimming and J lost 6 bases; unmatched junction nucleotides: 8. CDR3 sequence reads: CASSTRQGAVDTQYF. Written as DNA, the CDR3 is TGTGCCAGCAGTACGCGACAGGGGGCGGTGGATACGCAGTATTTT.

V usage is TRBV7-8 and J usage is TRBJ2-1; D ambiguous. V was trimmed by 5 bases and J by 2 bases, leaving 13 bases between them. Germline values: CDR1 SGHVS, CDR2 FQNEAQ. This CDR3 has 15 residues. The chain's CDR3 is CASSLSTVTYNEQFF. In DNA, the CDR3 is TGTGCCAGCAGCCTAAGTACAGTCACCTACAATGAGCAGTTCTTC.

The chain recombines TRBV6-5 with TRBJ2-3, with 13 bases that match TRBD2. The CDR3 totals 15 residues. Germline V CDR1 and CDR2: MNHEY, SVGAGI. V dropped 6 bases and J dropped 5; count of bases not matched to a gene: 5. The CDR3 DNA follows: TGTGCCAGCAGGCCGACTAGCGGGGGGCTAGATACGCAGTATTTT. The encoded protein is CASRPTSGGLDTQYF.

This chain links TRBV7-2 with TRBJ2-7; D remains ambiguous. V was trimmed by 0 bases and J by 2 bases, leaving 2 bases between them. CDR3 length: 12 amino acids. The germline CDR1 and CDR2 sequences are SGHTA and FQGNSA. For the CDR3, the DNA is TGTGCCAGCAGCTTAGCAGCCTACGAGCAGTACTTC. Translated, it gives CASSLAAYEQYF.

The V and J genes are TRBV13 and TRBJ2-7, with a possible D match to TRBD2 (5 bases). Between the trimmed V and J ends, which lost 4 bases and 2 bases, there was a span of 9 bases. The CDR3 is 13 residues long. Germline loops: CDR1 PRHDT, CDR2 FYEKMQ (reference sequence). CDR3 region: CASSSQEAYEQYF. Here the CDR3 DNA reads TGTGCCAGCAGCTCTCAGGAGGCCTACGAGCAGTACTTC.

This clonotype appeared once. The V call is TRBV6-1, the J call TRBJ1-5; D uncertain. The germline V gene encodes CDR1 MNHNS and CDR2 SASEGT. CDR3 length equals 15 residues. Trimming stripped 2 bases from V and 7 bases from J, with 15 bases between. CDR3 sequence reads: CASSEWIMANQPQHF. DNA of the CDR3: TGTGCCAGCAGTGAATGGATAATGGCAAACCAGCCCCAGCATTTT.